These 17 T cell receptor beta chains share one sample of origin, sequenced in a study of cytomegalovirus exposure and HLA in healthy donors. Vbeta (60) and Jbeta (13) primers were used in the PCR. Assay: immunoSEQ multiplex PCR; the TCRdb copy retains only in-frame clones and omits some. This sample yields 200,000 to 250,000 clones, of which approximately 82% are seen a single time; around 8.6% belongs to the top ten. The sample consisted of PBMCs. All receptors come from an older woman in good health and CMV-seropositive.

This clone was seen a handful of times. The V call is TRBV19, the J call TRBJ2-7; 8 bases map to TRBD1. Germline loops: CDR1 LNHDA, CDR2 SQIVND (reference sequence). V was clipped by 6 bases and J by 2 bases; unmatched bases: 15. This CDR3 comprises 17 residues. The CDR3 sequence is CASSLSVAGTGPYEQYF. The CDR3 bases are TGTGCCAGTAGCCTTTCCGTAGCCGGGACAGGCCCCTACGAGCAGTACTTC.

The chain recombines TRBV7-2 with TRBJ2-4, with TRBD1 as a possible D gene (5 bases). The CDR3 has 13 residues. Germline loops: CDR1 SGHTA, CDR2 FQGNSA. V lost 3 bases and J 16 bases, leaving 19 bases between the germline ends. CDR3 sequence reads: CASSLVDSSEPYF. The CDR3 coding sequence is TGTGCCAGCAGCTTGGTTGACAGCTCTGAGCCATACTTC.

This clone was observed a few times. This sequence joins TRBV18 and TRBJ2-5; no firm D call. Germline lookup yields CDR1 KGHSH and CDR2 LQKENI. The germline V and J ends were trimmed by 2 bases and 5 bases, with 3 bases remaining between them. CDR3 length: 11 residues. The CDR3 DNA follows: TGTGCCAGCTCACCATCGGAGACCCAGTACTTC. It is translated as CASSPSETQYF.

The chain is built from TRBV7-9 and TRBJ1-1; perhaps TRBD1 as D (6 bases). Germline CDR1 and CDR2: SEHNR and FQNEAQ (reference sequence). The CDR3 totals 16 residues. Trimming pared 5 bases from V and 1 base from J, leaving 17 bases between. CDR3 nucleotide sequence: TGTGCCAGCAGCCAGGGGTGGTCACCTCCGAACACTGAAGCTTTCTTT. This gives the protein CASSQGWSPPNTEAFF.

The V call is TRBV5-4, the J call TRBJ1-2; D not resolved. Germline CDR1 and CDR2: SGHNT and YYREEE (reference sequence). Between the trimmed V and J ends, which lost 3 bases and 8 bases, there was a span of 14 bases. The CDR3 sequence is 13 residues long. The CDR3 loop is CASSSKGGGGYTF. CDR3 bases: TGTGCCAGCAGCTCCAAGGGAGGTGGCGGCTACACCTTC.

This sequence joins TRBV11-1 and TRBJ2-1; 14 bases line up with TRBD2. The CDR3 consists of 18 residues. Germline trimming cut 5 bases from V and 2 bases from J; bases unmatched to any gene: 8. Germline V gene data show CDR1 as SGHAT and CDR2 as FQDESV (reference sequence). CDR3 sequence (DNA): TGTGCCAGCAGCCCCCGGACTAGCGGGAGGACTGCCTACAATGAGCAGTTCTTC. Amino acid sequence: CASSPRTSGRTAYNEQFF.

This clone was detected only once. This chain links TRBV27 with TRBJ2-2; 7 bases are a match to TRBD1. V shed 6 bases and J 0 bases; nucleotides not matched to a gene: 1. CDR3 length equals 14 residues. Per germline, CDR1 MNHEY and CDR2 SMNVEV (reference sequence). CDR3 sequence: CASRGQTNTGELFF. Written as DNA, the CDR3 is TGTGCCAGCAGGGGACAGACGAACACCGGGGAGCTGTTTTTT.

The chain joins TRBV9 to TRBJ2-3; TRBD1 matches 7 bases. This CDR3 has 14 residues. Germline CDR1 is SGDLS and CDR2 is YYNGEE. The V gene end was trimmed by 7 bases and the J gene end by 8 bases; junction bases not matched to a gene: 13. The chain's CDR3 is CASHPGQSAGTQYF. In DNA, the CDR3 is TGTGCCAGCCATCCGGGACAGAGCGCCGGTACGCAGTATTTT. Based on the CDR3 plus reference TRBV9 and TRBJ2-3, the full variable domain is DSGVTQTPKHLITATGQRVTLRCSPRSGDLSVYWYQQSLDQGLQFLIQYYNGEERAKGNILERFSAQQFPDLHSELNLSSLELGDSALYFCASHPGQSAGTQYFGPGTRLTVL.

The chain employs TRBV11-3 and TRBJ2-1, with 12 bases aligning to TRBD2. From germline, CDR1 is SGHNT and CDR2 YENEEA. The CDR3 sequence is 14 residues long. Losses at the gene ends were 4 bases for V and 10 bases for J; bases not matched to a gene: 5. DNA for the CDR3: TGTGCCAGCAGCTCTCTAGCGGGAGGGGTCGAGCAGTTCTTC. This codes for CASSSLAGGVEQFF.

The chain carries TRBV12-5 and TRBJ1-2, with 9 bases lining up with TRBD1. Losses at the gene ends were 6 bases for V and 4 bases for J; bases not matched to a gene: 6. This CDR3 is 14 amino acids long. CDR1 is LGHNT, CDR2 FRNRAP, per germline. CDR3: CASGTGGVLYGYTF. CDR3 sequence (DNA): TGTGCTAGTGGGACAGGGGGGGTGCTCTATGGCTACACCTTC.

The rearrangement links TRBV5-1 to TRBJ2-3; 7 nucleotides match TRBD2. After removal of 5 bases from V and 2 bases from J, the junction contained 8 bases not matched to a gene. Germline-derived CDR1 and CDR2 are SGHRS and YFSETQ. This CDR3 region has 15 residues. The CDR3 sequence: CASSLSGKSTDTQYF. The CDR3 nucleotides are TGCGCCAGCAGTTTAAGCGGGAAGTCCACAGATACGCAGTATTTT.

This chain links TRBV28 with TRBJ2-7, with 11 bases fitting TRBD2. Trimming at V came to 4 bases and at J to 0 bases, leaving 2 bases not matched to a gene. CDR1 and CDR2 (germline): MDHEN, SYDVKM. This CDR3 has 15 residues. CDR3 DNA: TGTGCCAGCAGTTCGACTAGCGGGGCCTCCTACGAGCAGTACTTC. Amino acids: CASSSTSGASYEQYF.

The J gene is TRBJ1-3, the V gene TRBV18; D not resolved. The length of the CDR3 is 15 residues. Germline V gene data show CDR1 as KGHSH and CDR2 as LQKENI. V was shortened by 4 bases and J by 0 bases, with 10 bases between the two germline ends. CDR3 sequence: CASSLPGSSGNTIYF. The CDR3 nucleotides are TGTGCCAGCTCACTTCCGGGTTCCTCTGGAAACACCATATATTTT.

The chain couples TRBV15 to TRBJ1-1; D uncertain. The ends were cut back, 1 base at V and 4 bases at J, with 10 bases in the middle. CDR3 length equals 14 residues. CDR1 is LNHNV, CDR2 YYDKDF, per germline (reference sequence). The DNA for the CDR3 is TGTGCCACCAGCAGAGTCATGGCATTCACTGAAGCTTTCTTT. It yields the protein CATSRVMAFTEAFF.

The gene calls are TRBV2 and TRBJ2-5; perhaps TRBD2 as D (5 bases). The CDR3 covers 14 residues. The ends were cut back, 6 bases at V and 5 bases at J, with 16 bases in the middle. Germline V gene lookup returns CDR1 SNHLY and CDR2 FYNNEI. DNA for the CDR3: TGTGCCAGCAGGGGTCCTAGCATTCGGGAGACCCAGTACTTC. It codes for CASRGPSIRETQYF.

CDR3 coding DNA: TGTGCCAGCAGTTCCCCTACTAGTTATGAGCAGTTCTTC. This sequence encodes CASSSPTSYEQFF. This rearrangement joins TRBV27 to TRBJ2-1, with a possible D match to TRBD2 (5 bases). The CDR3 covers 13 residues. Germline CDR1 MNHEY, CDR2 SMNVEV (reference sequence). V was cut by 4 bases and J by 8 bases, with 12 bases left in between.

This clone was observed a single time. The V and J genes are TRBV28 and TRBJ2-3; the match to TRBD2 covers 9 bases. Trimming at V came to 6 bases and at J to 1 base, leaving 8 bases not matched to a gene. This CDR3 has 16 amino acids. Per the germline V gene, CDR1 is MDHEN and CDR2 is SYDVKM. The CDR3 region has the DNA TGTGCCAGCAGCTGGGGAGCGGGAGGCGGCACAGATACGCAGTATTTT. Protein product: CASSWGAGGGTDTQYF.